This TCR beta chain was identified during a study of T-cell reconstitution after alpha-beta-depleted transplantation in children. General observations from the study: Counts and diversity of T cells one year after transplant came mostly from newly produced T cells.

As concerns this clonotype: Its antigen remains unknown.

Germline CDR1 and CDR2: SGHRS and YFSETQ. Trimming took 4 bases from V and 6 from J; bases not matched to a gene: 8. The CDR3 is made up of 15 amino acids. TCRbeta library construction was performed incorporating unique molecular identifiers. TCRdb re-analysed the PCR reads in MiXCR, keeping a single row per CDR3 protein. The sample consists of fewer than 150,000 distinct CDR3 sequences, under 25% of them appearing once. Sequenced here: PBMCs, mostly from graft donor cells, sampled 180 days after TCRalphabeta/CD19-depleted stem cell transplant. The receptor was isolated from a male patient aged 2-15 years who had a stem cell transplant for chronic granulomatous disease, so the T cells may come from the graft donor. V gene TRBV5-1 combines with J gene TRBJ2-3; the match to TRBD1 covers 10 bases. The CDR3 loop reads CASSLGTGARDTQYF. The CDR3 nucleotides are TGCGCCAGCAGCCTAGGGACAGGGGCGCGGGATACGCAGTATTTT.